One sample yielded the 21 T cell receptor beta chains listed below, sequenced in a study of T cell changes during pregnancy in multiple sclerosis. The protocol was immunoSEQ multiplex PCR, while the TCRdb copy is restricted to in-frame clones and leaves out a portion. The table shows over 100,000 clones, with about 94% occurring only once. Sequenced material: peripheral blood, taken in the third trimester of pregnancy. All receptors come from a female donor with multiple sclerosis, enrolled in a pregnancy study.

The chain has TRBV5-1 and TRBJ1-1; TRBD1 aligns across 10 bases. The V gene's germline CDR1 is SGHRS and CDR2 YFSETQ. The CDR3 runs 13 residues. V was clipped by 4 bases and J by 7 bases; unmatched bases: 4. CDR3: CASSVGTGDEAFF. CDR3 DNA: TGCGCCAGCAGCGTAGGGACAGGGGATGAAGCTTTCTTT.

This clone has just one count. This rearrangement joins TRBV30 to TRBJ2-5, with D perhaps TRBD1 (5 bases). This CDR3 contains 11 residues. Per the germline V gene, CDR1 is GTSNPN and CDR2 is SVGIG (reference sequence). Trimming stripped 4 bases from V and 4 bases from J, with 7 bases between. Here the CDR3 DNA reads TGTGCCTGGATTGGGGCAGAGACCCAGTACTTC. Protein product: CAWIGAETQYF.

The rearrangement joins TRBV10-3 to TRBJ2-5; D gene ambiguous. Trimming cost V 3 bases and J 2 bases, with 7 bases left between them. The CDR3 loop spans 13 amino acids. CDR1 is ENHRY and CDR2 is SYGVKD in the germline V gene. The DNA for the CDR3 is TGTGCCATCAGTGATCTACCTCAAGAGACCCAGTACTTC. Translation: CAISDLPQETQYF.

V and J are TRBV6-1 and TRBJ2-1; 7 bases align to TRBD2. After removal of 1 base from V and 8 bases from J, the junction contained 14 bases not matched to a gene. The CDR3 covers 17 residues. Germline V CDR1 and CDR2: MNHNS, SASEGT. The CDR3 nucleotides are TGTGCCAGCAGTGAAGGTCTCCTAGGTTCGGGGGGTGATGAGCAGTTCTTC. Protein product: CASSEGLLGSGGDEQFF.

This sequence joins TRBV5-6 and TRBJ2-2; 9 positions match TRBD1. Germline CDR1 and CDR2: SGHDT and YYEEEE. This CDR3 is built from 16 residues. The trim removed 0 bases at V and 7 bases at J, leaving 7 bases unmatched. CDR3 sequence (DNA): TGTGCCAGCAGCTTGGCCGGGGGACAGGGAGTCGGGGAGCTGTTTTTT. Translated: CASSLAGGQGVGELFF.

This chain joins TRBV9 and TRBJ2-2; 7 nucleotides match TRBD2. Germline V gene lookup returns CDR1 SGDLS and CDR2 YYNGEE. The CDR3 loop spans 17 amino acids. The junction had 5 bases not matched to a gene; V was cut back by 0 bases and J by 0 bases. DNA of the CDR3: TGTGCCAGCAGCGTAGTTTCGGCGGGGGCGAACACCGGGGAGCTGTTTTTT. Its translation is CASSVVSAGANTGELFF.

This sequence joins TRBV28 and TRBJ1-4, with D perhaps TRBD1 (6 bases). From germline, CDR1 is MDHEN and CDR2 SYDVKM. The CDR3 consists of 15 residues. Trimming took 7 bases from V and 5 from J, leaving 17 bases between them. This CDR3 reads CASTFSGARNEKLFF. Written as DNA, the CDR3 is TGTGCCAGCACTTTCTCAGGGGCCCGAAATGAAAAACTGTTTTTT. The full variable domain, completed using reference TRBV28 and TRBJ1-4, is DVKVTQSSRYLVKRTGEKVFLECVQDMDHENMFWYRQDPGLGLRLIYFSYDVKMKEKGDIPEGYSVSREKKERFSLILESASTNQTSMYLCASTFSGARNEKLFFGSGTQLSVL.

This clone appeared a few times. This chain connects TRBV9 to TRBJ1-1; D is perhaps TRBD1 (5 bases). The germline gives CDR1 SGDLS, CDR2 YYNGEE. V lost 3 bases to trimming and J lost 5 bases, with 17 bases between them. The CDR3 has 15 residues. CDR3 nucleotide sequence: TGTGCCAGCAGCGAGGGCGGGGGGTACGATACTGAAGCTTTCTTT. Translation: CASSEGGGYDTEAFF.

This clone was recorded only once. The chain is built from TRBV5-1 and TRBJ1-3, with 7 positions matching TRBD1. The CDR3 runs 18 residues. V was clipped by 1 base and J by 0 bases; unmatched bases: 10. Germline-derived CDR1 and CDR2 are SGHRS and YFSETQ. The CDR3 DNA follows: TGCGCCAGCAGCTTGATGGGTGCGACAGGGTCCTCTGGAAACACCATATATTTT. The encoded protein is CASSLMGATGSSGNTIYF.

This clone came up once. The V call is TRBV18, the J call TRBJ1-1, with 8 bases fitting TRBD1. Trimming took 2 bases from V and 4 from J; bases not matched to a gene: 6. Per germline, CDR1 KGHSH and CDR2 LQKENI. CDR3 size: 15 residues. The CDR3, as DNA: TGTGCCAGCTCACCAGGACAGGGAAGGGGCACTGAAGCTTTCTTT. Its protein is CASSPGQGRGTEAFF.

This chain uses TRBV18 with TRBJ2-2; 14 bases are a match to TRBD2. Germline V lookup: CDR1 KGHSH, CDR2 LQKENI. V was pared by 6 bases and J by 7 bases, with 16 bases of the junction left unmatched. This CDR3 is built from 19 residues. The CDR3 reads CASSDSPGLAGVKSGELFF. Here the CDR3 DNA reads TGTGCCAGCTCCGATAGCCCGGGACTAGCGGGAGTGAAGAGCGGGGAGCTGTTTTTT.

The chain couples TRBV5-6 to TRBJ2-3, with D possibly being TRBD2 (6 bases). The CDR3 sequence is 13 residues long. Germline V gene sequence: CDR1 SGHDT, CDR2 YYEEEE. Trimming left V 5 bases short and J 5 bases short, with 12 bases between. For the CDR3, the DNA is TGTGCCAGCAGTTCTGCGGGGCTAGATACGCAGTATTTT. Residues: CASSSAGLDTQYF.

The rearrangement joins TRBV18 to TRBJ2-1; 7 nucleotides align to TRBD1. The V segment lost 3 bases and the J segment 6 bases; nucleotides outside the gene matches: 2. Germline CDR1 is KGHSH and CDR2 is LQKENI. The CDR3 contains 13 residues. CDR3 amino acids: CASSPGQSNEQFF. The DNA for the CDR3 is TGTGCCAGCTCACCGGGACAGTCCAATGAGCAGTTCTTC.

This clone occurred once. The rearrangement joins TRBV29-1 to TRBJ1-4; a possible D gene is TRBD1 (5 bases). Germline CDR1 SQVTM, CDR2 ANQGSEA. The CDR3 sequence is 14 residues long. Trimming took 7 bases from V and 0 from J, leaving 12 bases between them. CDR3 nucleotides: TGCAGCGCCTACGACAGATCAACTAATGAAAAACTGTTTTTT. Translated, it gives CSAYDRSTNEKLFF. Full variable domain (outside the CDR3, taken from reference TRBV29-1 and TRBJ1-4): SAVISQKPSRDICQRGTSLTIQCQVDSQVTMMFWYRQQPGQSLTLIATANQGSEATYESGFVIDKFPISRPNLTFSTLTVSNMSPEDSSIYLCSAYDRSTNEKLFFGSGTQLSVL.

The chain has TRBV19 and TRBJ1-5; TRBD1 matches at 7 bases. Germline-derived CDR1 and CDR2 are LNHDA and SQIVND (reference sequence). This CDR3 is built from 18 residues. The V and J ends lost 1 base and 1 base, in that order; junction bases with no gene match: 10. CDR3 amino acids: CASSIAGWGQTSNQPQHF. CDR3 nucleotide sequence: TGTGCCAGTAGTATAGCAGGGTGGGGACAGACCAGCAATCAGCCCCAGCATTTT.

The V gene is TRBV7-6, the J gene TRBJ2-7; TRBD1 agrees at 10 bases. This CDR3 contains 15 residues. Trimming took 1 base from V and 4 from J; bases not matched to a gene: 4. CDR1 is SGHVS and CDR2 is FNYEAQ in the germline V gene. This CDR3 is CASSLGRGQGYEQYF. The CDR3, as DNA: TGTGCCAGCAGCTTAGGTAGGGGACAGGGGTACGAGCAGTACTTC.

The chain is built from TRBV7-9 and TRBJ1-1; D is uncertain. The CDR3 loop spans 13 amino acids. Germline values: CDR1 SEHNR, CDR2 FQNEAQ (reference sequence). V lost 9 bases and J lost 3, with 14 bases in between. CDR3 nucleotides: TGTGCCAGTTCGAATCGGGGTTACACTGAAGCTTTCTTT. Translation: CASSNRGYTEAFF.

The chain has TRBV5-4 and TRBJ2-1; 14 bases fit TRBD2. The CDR3 sequence is 19 residues long. Germline V gene data show CDR1 as SGHNT and CDR2 as YYREEE (reference sequence). V shed 0 bases, J shed 2 bases, and the junction held 7 bases outside the gene matches. Here the CDR3 reads CASSLAPGTSGSTYNEQFF. In DNA form, the CDR3 reads TGTGCCAGCAGCTTGGCCCCCGGGACTAGCGGGAGTACCTACAATGAGCAGTTCTTC.

This chain connects TRBV4-2 to TRBJ2-2, with TRBD2 identical over 12 bases. CDR3 length equals 19 residues. With V trimmed by 0 bases and J by 3 bases, 8 bases remained unmatched. The germline V gene has CDR1 LGHNA and CDR2 YNFKEQ. CDR3 sequence: CASSQEGTSGGTYTGELFF. CDR3 sequence (DNA): TGTGCCAGCAGCCAAGAGGGTACTAGCGGGGGGACCTACACCGGGGAGCTGTTTTTT.

This chain links TRBV5-6 with TRBJ2-3, with 7 bases matching TRBD2. The length of the CDR3 is 14 residues. In germline, CDR1 is SGHDT, CDR2 YYEEEE. J was trimmed by 3 bases and V by 0 bases; bases with no gene match: 1. The DNA for the CDR3 is TGTGCCAGCAGCTTGGTCGGGAGGACAGATACGCAGTATTTT. Amino acid sequence: CASSLVGRTDTQYF.

The chain employs TRBV10-3 and TRBJ2-7; 11 positions match TRBD1. Germline CDR1 reads ENHRY; CDR2 reads SYGVKD. V was pared by 6 bases and J by 2 bases, with 18 bases of the junction left unmatched. This CDR3 has 19 residues. CDR3 in amino acids: CAIRSSITGTGGNPYEQYF. Written as DNA, the CDR3 is TGTGCCATCAGAAGCAGTATTACCGGGACAGGGGGAAACCCCTACGAGCAGTACTTC.